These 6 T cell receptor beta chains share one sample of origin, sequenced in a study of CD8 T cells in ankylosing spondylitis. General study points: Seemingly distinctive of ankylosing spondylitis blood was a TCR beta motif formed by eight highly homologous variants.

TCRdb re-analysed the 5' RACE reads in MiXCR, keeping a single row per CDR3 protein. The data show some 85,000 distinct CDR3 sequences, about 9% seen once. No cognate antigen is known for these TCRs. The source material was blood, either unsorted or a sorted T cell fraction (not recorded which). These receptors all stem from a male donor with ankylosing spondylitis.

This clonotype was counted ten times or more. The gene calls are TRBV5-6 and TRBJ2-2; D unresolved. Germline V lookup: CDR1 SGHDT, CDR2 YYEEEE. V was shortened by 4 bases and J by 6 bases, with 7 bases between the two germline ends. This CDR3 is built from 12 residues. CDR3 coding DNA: TGTGCCAGCAGCATGGACGCCGGGGAGCTGTTTTTT. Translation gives CASSMDAGELFF.

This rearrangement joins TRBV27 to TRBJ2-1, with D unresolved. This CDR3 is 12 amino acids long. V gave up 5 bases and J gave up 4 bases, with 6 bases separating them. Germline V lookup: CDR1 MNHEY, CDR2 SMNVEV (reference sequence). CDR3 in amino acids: CASSPHYNEQFF. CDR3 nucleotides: TGTGCCAGCAGTCCCCATTACAATGAGCAGTTCTTC.

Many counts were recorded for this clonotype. Written as DNA, the CDR3 is TGCATCTGTGGGGGCGGGCAGGGGGCCTACAATGAGCAGTTCTTC. Protein: CICGGGQGAYNEQFF. The chain couples TRBV29-1 to TRBJ2-1; TRBD1 aligns across 7 bases. CDR1 is SQVTM, CDR2 ANQGSEA, per germline. The CDR3 runs to 15 residues.

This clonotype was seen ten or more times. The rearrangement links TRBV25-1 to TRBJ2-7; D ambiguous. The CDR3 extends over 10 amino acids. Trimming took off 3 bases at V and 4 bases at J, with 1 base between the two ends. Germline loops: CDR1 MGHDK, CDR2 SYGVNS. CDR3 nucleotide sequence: TGTGCCAGCAGTGAGTACGAGCAGTACTTC. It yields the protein CASSEYEQYF.

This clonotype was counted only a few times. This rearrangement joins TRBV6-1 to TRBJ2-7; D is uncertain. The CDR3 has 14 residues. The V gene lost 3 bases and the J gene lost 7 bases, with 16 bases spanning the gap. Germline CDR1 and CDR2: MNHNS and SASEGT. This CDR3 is CASSEGPTRREQYV. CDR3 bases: TGTGCCAGCAGTGAGGGCCCTACCCGTCGGGAGCAGTACGTC.

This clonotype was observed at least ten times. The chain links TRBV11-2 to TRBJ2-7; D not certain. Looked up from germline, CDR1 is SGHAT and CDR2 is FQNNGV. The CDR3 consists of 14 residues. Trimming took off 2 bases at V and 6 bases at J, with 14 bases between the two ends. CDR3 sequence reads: CASSLLENPIEQYF. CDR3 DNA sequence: TGTGCCAGCAGCTTACTTGAGAACCCCATCGAGCAGTACTTC. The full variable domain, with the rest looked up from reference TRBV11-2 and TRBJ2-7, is EAGVAQSPRYKIIEKRQSVAFWCNPISGHATLYWYQQILGQGPKLLIQFQNNGVVDDSQLPKDRFSAERLKGVDSTLKIQPAKLEDSAVYLCASSLLENPIEQYFGPGTRLTVT.